These T cell receptor beta chains were read from a single sample in a study of vaccination and CD4 T cells after COVID-19. TCRdb analysed the PCR reads with MiXCR anew, one entry per CDR3 protein. The sample includes 15,000 to 20,000 distinct CDR3 sequences, around 40% of them seen just once. Their antigens are not known. Sequencing was performed on CD4+ T cells from blood, cultured in vitro, taken after SARS-CoV-2 vaccination. These receptors were obtained from a human donor who had recovered from COVID-19. The CDR3 runs from the conserved cysteine through the conserved F or W. The D gene is left open where the match is weak. Size is stated for part of the rows, as once, few or many counts, or as a class when the clone is expanded.

D	size	J	V	DNA	CDR3
TRBD1	few	TRBJ1-4	TRBV6-1	TGTGCCAGCAGGACAGGGGGCCTTAATGAAAAACTGTTTTTT	CASRTGGLNEKLFF
TRBD1	.	TRBJ1-2	TRBV6-1	TGTGCCAGCAGATCTACAGGGGGCTCTGGCTACACCTTC	CASRSTGGSGYTF
TRBD2	medium-sized	TRBJ2-7	TRBV20-1	TGCAGTGCTAGATCGGGACTAGCGGTCCCCGAGCAGTACTTC	CSARSGLAVPEQYF
.	.	TRBJ2-5	TRBV2	TGTGCCAGCAGTGGTCGAGGGGCCGTCGGGGCCCAGTACTTC	CASSGRGAVGAQYF
.	.	TRBJ1-1	TRBV20-1	TGCAGTGAAAGGTCCCCGAACACTGAAGCTTTCTTT	CSERSPNTEAFF
.	.	TRBJ2-1	TRBV25-1	TGTGCCAGCACCCAGAGCGGACTCTCCTACAATGAGCAGTTCTTC	CASTQSGLSYNEQFF
.	.	TRBJ2-3	TRBV6-2/TRBV6-3	TGTGCCAGCAGTGGGGCAGGGAGCACAGATACGCAGTATTTT	CASSGAGSTDTQYF
.	.	TRBJ2-1	TRBV19	TGTGCCAGTAGCCCCCGGGACTTTCCCGCCTACAATGAGCAGTTCTTC	CASSPRDFPAYNEQFF
.	.	TRBJ2-3	TRBV4-1	TGCGCCAGCAGCCACCCGTTGGATACGCAGTATTTT	CASSHPLDTQYF
TRBD2	.	TRBJ2-5	TRBV20-1	TGCAGTGCTAGAGTTAGCGGGAGCCCCCGTGTGACCCAGTACTTC	CSARVSGSPRVTQYF
.	.	TRBJ1-5	TRBV27	TGTGCCAGCAGTCCCCTTTCGGCTAATCAGCCCCAGCATTTT	CASSPLSANQPQHF
TRBD2	.	TRBJ2-1	TRBV18	TGTGCCAGCTCTCCGTACTCTAGCGGGAGGGCGGGGAATGAGCAGTTCTTC	CASSPYSSGRAGNEQFF
.	.	TRBJ1-2	TRBV27	TGTGCCAGCAGCCCCATGCTCCGGGACTTACGCCAAACTAACTATGGCTACACCTTC	CASSPMLRDLRQTNYGYTF
.	.	TRBJ1-1	TRBV29-1	TGCAGCGTTGCCAGGTGGCACGAGAACACTGAAGCTTTCTTT	CSVARWHENTEAFF